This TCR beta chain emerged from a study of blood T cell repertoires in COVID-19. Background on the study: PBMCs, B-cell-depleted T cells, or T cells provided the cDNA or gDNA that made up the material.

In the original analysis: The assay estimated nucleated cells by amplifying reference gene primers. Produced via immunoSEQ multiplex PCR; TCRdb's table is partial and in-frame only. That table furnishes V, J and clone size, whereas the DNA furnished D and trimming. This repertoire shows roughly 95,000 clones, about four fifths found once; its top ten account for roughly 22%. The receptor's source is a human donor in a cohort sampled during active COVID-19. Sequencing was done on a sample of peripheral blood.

The CDR3 nucleotides are TGCGCCAGCAGCTTGTACAGGGGGGAGGAGACCCAGTACTTC. Translated: CASSLYRGEETQYF. The chain combines TRBV5-1 with TRBJ2-5; the match to TRBD1 covers 8 bases. CDR1 SGHRS and CDR2 YFSETQ come from the germline V gene. The CDR3 contains 14 residues. Trimming at V came to 1 base and at J to 5 bases, leaving 4 bases not matched to a gene.